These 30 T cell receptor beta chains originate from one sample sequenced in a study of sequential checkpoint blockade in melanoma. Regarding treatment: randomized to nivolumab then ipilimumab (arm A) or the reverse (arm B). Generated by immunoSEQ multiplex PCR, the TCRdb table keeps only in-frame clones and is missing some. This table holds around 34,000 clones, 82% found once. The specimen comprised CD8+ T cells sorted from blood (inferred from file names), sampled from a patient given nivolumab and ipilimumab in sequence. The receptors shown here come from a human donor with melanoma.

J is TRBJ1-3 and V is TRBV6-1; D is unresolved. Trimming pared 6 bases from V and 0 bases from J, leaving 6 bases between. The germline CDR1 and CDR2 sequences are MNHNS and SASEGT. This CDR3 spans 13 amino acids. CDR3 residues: CASRELSGNTIYF. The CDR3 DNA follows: TGTGCCAGCAGGGAACTCTCTGGAAACACCATATATTTT.

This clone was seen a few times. The CDR3 sequence is CASSLVGQGATNEKLFF. The CDR3 bases are TGTGCCAGCAGCTTGGTGGGACAGGGGGCAACTAATGAAAAACTGTTTTTT. J is TRBJ1-4 and V is TRBV7-9, with TRBD1 identical over 11 bases. The V gene end was trimmed by 3 bases and the J gene end by 0 bases; junction bases not matched to a gene: 3. From germline, CDR1 is SEHNR and CDR2 FQNEAQ (reference sequence). The CDR3 spans 17 residues.

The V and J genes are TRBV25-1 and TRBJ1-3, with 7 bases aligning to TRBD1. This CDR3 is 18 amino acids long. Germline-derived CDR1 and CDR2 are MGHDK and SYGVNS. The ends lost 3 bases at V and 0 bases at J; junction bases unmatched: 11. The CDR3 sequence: CASSDGPEGQNSGNTIYF. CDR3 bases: TGTGCCAGCAGTGATGGCCCCGAGGGACAGAACTCTGGAAACACCATATATTTT. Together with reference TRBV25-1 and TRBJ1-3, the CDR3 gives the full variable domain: EADIYQTPRYLVIGTGKKITLECSQTMGHDKMYWYQQDPGMELHLIHYSYGVNSTEKGDLSSESTVSRIRTEHFPLTLESARPSHTSQYLCASSDGPEGQNSGNTIYFGEGSWLTVV.

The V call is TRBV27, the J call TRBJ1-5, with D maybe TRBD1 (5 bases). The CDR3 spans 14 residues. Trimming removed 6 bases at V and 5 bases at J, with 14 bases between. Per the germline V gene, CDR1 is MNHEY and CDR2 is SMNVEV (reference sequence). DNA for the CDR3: TGTGCCAGCAGCGATCAAGGACAATATCAGCCCCAGCATTTT. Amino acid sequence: CASSDQGQYQPQHF.

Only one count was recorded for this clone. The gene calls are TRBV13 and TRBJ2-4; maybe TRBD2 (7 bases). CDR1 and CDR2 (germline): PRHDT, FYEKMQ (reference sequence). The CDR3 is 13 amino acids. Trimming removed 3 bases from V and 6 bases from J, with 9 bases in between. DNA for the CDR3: TGTGCCAGCAGCTTGGGGGGGGCAAACATTCAGTACTTC. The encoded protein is CASSLGGANIQYF.

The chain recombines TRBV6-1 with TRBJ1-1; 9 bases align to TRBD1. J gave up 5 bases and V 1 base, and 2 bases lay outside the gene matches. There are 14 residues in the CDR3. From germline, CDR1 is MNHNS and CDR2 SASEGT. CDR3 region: CASSEGTGATEAFF. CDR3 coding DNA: TGTGCCAGCAGTGAAGGGACAGGGGCTACTGAAGCTTTCTTT.

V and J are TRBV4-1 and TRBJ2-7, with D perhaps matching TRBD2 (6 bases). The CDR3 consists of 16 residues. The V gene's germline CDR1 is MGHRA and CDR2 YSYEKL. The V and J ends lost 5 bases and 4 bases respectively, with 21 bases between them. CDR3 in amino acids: CASSSSGGIIGYEQYF. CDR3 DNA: TGCGCCAGCAGCTCCAGTGGCGGGATCATAGGGTACGAGCAGTACTTC.

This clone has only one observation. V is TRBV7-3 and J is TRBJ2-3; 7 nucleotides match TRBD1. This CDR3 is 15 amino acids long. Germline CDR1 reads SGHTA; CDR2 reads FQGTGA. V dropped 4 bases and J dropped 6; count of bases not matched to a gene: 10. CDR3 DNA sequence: TGTGCCAGCAGCTCCGTCAGGGGGTTGTCGGATACGCAGTATTTT. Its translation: CASSSVRGLSDTQYF.

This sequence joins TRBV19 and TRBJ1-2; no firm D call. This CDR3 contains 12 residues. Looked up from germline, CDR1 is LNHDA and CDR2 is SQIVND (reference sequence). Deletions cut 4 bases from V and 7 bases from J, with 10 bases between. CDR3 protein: CASSSGSGGYTF. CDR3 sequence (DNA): TGTGCCAGTAGTAGCGGGTCGGGTGGCTACACCTTC.

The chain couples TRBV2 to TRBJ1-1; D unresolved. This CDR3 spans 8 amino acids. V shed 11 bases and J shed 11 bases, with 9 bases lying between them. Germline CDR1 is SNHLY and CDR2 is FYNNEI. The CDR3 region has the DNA TGTGCCTCCCAGGTGGCTTTCTTT. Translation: CASQVAFF. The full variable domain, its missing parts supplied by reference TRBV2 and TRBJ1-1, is EPEVTQTPSHQVTQMGQEVILRCVPISNHLYFYWYRQILGQKVEFLVSFYNNEISEKSEIFDDQFSVERPDGSNFTLKIRSTKLEDSAMYFCASQVAFFGQGTRLTVV.

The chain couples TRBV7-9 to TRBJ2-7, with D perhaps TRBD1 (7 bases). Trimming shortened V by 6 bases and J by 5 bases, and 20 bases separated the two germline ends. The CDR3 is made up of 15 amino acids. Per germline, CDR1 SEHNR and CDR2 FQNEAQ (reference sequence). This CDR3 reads CASRPRQGRGDEQYF. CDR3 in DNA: TGTGCCAGCAGACCTAGACAGGGAAGGGGGGACGAGCAGTACTTC. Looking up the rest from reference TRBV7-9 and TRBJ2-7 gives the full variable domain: DTGVSQNPRHKITKRGQNVTFRCDPISEHNRLYWYRQTLGQGPEFLTYFQNEAQLEKSRLLSDRFSAERPKGSFSTLEIQRTEQGDSAMYLCASRPRQGRGDEQYFGPGTRLTVT.

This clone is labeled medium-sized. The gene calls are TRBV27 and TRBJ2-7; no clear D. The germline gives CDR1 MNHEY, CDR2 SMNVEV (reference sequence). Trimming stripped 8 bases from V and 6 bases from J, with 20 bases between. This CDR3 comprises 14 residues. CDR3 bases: TGTGCCAGCTCTCCGATGACCCCACTACGCGAGCAGTACTTC. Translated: CASSPMTPLREQYF.

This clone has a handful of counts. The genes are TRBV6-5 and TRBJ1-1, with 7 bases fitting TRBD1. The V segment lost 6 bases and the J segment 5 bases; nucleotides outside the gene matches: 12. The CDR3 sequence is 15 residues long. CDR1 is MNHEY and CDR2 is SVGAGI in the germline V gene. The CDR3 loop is CASSHSQGRRTEAFF. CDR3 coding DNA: TGTGCCAGCAGCCATTCACAGGGGAGGAGGACTGAAGCTTTCTTT.

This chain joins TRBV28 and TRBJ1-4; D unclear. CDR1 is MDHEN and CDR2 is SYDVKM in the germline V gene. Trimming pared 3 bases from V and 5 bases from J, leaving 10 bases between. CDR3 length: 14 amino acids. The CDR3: CASSFRGVNEKLFF. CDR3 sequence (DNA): TGTGCCAGCAGTTTCCGAGGAGTCAATGAAAAACTGTTTTTT.

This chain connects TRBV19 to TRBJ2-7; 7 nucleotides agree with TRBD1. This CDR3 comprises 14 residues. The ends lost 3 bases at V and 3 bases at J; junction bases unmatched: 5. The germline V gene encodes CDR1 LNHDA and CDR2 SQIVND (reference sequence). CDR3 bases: TGTGCCAGTAGTATGACAGGGCGCGGCTACGAGCAGTACTTC. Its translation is CASSMTGRGYEQYF.

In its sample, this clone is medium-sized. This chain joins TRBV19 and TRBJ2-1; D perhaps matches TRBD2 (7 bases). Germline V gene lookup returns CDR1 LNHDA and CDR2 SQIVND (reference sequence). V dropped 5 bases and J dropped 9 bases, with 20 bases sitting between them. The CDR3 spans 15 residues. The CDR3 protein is CASSAQGGGLSEQFF. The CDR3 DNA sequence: TGTGCCAGTAGTGCCCAAGGGGGAGGGTTAAGTGAGCAGTTCTTC. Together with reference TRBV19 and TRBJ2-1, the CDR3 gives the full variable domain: DGGITQSPKYLFRKEGQNVTLSCEQNLNHDAMYWYRQDPGQGLRLIYYSQIVNDFQKGDIAEGYSVSREKKESFPLTVTSAQKNPTAFYLCASSAQGGGLSEQFFGPGTRLTVL.

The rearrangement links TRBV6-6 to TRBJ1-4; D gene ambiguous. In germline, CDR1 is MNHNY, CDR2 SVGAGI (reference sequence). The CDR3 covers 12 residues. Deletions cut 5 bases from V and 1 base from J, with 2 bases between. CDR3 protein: CASSLTNEKLFF. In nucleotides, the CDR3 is TGTGCCAGCAGTCTAACTAATGAAAAACTGTTTTTT.

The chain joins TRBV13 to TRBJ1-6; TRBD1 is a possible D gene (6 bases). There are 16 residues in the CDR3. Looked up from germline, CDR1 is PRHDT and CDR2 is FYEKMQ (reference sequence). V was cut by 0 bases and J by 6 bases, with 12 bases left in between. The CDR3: CASSLGAGAGNSPLHF. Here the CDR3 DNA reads TGTGCCAGCAGCTTAGGCGCAGGGGCGGGTAATTCACCCCTCCACTTT.

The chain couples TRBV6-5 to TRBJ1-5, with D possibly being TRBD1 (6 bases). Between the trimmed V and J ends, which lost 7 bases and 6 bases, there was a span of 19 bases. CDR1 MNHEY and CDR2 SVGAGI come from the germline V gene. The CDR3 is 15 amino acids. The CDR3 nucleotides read TGTGCCAGCAACATCGGGACAACCTCTCGTCAGCCCCAGCATTTT. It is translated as CASNIGTTSRQPQHF.

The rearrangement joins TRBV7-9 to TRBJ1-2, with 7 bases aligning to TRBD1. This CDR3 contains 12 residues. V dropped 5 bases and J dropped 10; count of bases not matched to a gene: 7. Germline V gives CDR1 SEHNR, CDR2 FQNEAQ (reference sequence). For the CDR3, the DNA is TGTGCCAGCAGCGCAGGGACAGTAGACTACACCTTC. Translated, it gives CASSAGTVDYTF.

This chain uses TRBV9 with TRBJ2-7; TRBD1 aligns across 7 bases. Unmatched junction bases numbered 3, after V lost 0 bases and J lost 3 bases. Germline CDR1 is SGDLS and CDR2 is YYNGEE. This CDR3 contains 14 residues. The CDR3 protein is CASSVGDSFYEQYF. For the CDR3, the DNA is TGTGCCAGCAGCGTAGGGGACAGCTTCTACGAGCAGTACTTC.

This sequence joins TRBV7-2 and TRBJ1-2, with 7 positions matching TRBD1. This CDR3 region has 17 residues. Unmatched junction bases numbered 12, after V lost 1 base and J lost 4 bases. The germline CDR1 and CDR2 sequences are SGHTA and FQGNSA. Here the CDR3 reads CASSLGPRTQGFYGYTF. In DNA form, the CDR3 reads TGTGCCAGCAGCTTAGGACCCAGGACACAGGGGTTCTATGGCTACACCTTC.

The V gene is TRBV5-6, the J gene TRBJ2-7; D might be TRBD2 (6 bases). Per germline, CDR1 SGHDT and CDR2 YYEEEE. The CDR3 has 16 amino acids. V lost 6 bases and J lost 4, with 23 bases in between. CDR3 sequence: CASTNGRGLHPYEQYF. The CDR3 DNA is TGTGCCAGCACCAATGGACGGGGACTTCACCCTTACGAGCAGTACTTC. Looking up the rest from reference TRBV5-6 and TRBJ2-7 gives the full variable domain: DAGVTQSPTHLIKTRGQQVTLRCSPKSGHDTVSWYQQALGQGPQFIFQYYEEEERQRGNFPDRFSGHQFPNYSSELNVNALLLGDSALYLCASTNGRGLHPYEQYFGPGTRLTVT.

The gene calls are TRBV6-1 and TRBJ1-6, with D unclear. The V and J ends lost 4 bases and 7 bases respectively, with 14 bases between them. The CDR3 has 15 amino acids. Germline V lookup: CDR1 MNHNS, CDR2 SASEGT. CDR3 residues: CASSGAGPWNSPLHF. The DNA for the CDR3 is TGTGCCAGCAGTGGTGCGGGCCCCTGGAATTCACCCCTCCACTTT.

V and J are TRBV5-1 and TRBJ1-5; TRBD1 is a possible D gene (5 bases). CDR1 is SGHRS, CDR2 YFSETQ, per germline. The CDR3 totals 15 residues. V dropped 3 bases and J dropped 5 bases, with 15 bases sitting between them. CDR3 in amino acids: CASSSGDSWDQPQHF. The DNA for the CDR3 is TGCGCCAGCAGCTCCGGCGACAGCTGGGATCAGCCCCAGCATTTT.

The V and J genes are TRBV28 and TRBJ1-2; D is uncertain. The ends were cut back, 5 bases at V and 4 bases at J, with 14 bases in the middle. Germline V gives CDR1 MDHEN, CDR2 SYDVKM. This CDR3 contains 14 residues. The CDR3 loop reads CASSQSVGSYGYTF. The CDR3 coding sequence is TGTGCCAGCAGTCAGTCGGTAGGGAGCTATGGCTACACCTTC.

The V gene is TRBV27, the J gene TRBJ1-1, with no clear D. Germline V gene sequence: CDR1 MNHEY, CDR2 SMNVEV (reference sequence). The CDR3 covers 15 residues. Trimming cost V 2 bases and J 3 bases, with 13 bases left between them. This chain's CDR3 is CASSLTRAKYTEAFF. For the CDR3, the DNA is TGTGCCAGCAGTTTAACGCGGGCCAAGTACACTGAAGCTTTCTTT.

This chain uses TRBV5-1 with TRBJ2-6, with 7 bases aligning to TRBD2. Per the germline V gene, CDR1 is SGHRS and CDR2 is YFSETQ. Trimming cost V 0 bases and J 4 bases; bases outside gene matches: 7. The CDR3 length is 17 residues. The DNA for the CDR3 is TGCGCCAGCAGCTTGGGACGGGGAGGGAGCGGGGCCAACGTCCTGACTTTC. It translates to CASSLGRGGSGANVLTF.

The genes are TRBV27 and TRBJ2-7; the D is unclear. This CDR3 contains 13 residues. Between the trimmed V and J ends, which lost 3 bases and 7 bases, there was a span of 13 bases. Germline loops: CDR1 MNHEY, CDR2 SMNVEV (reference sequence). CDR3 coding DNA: TGTGCCAGCAGTTTCCGATCTTCCGGGGAGCAGTACTTC. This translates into CASSFRSSGEQYF.

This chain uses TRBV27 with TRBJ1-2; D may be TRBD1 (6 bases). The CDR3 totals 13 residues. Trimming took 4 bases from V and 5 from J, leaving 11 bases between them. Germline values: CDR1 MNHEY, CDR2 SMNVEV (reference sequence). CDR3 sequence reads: CASSSIQGYGYTF. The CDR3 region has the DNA TGTGCCAGCAGTTCCATACAGGGATATGGCTACACCTTC.